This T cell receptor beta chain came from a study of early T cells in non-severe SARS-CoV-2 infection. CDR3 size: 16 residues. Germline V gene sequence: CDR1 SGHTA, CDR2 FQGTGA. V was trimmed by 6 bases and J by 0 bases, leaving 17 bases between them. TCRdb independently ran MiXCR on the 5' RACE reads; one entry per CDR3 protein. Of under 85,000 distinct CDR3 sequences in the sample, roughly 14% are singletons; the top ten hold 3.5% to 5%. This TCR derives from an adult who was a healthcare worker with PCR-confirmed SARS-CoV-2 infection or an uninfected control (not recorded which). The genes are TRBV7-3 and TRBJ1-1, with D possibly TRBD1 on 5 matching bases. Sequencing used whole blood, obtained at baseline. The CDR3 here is CASRQGEGIMNTEAFF. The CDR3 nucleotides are TGTGCCAGCAGGCAGGGCGAAGGGATTATGAACACTGAAGCTTTCTTT.